The clone carrying this TCR beta chain came up once. This sample is drawn from a study of blood T cell repertoires in COVID-19. The authors' processing: Quantification of nucleated cells was approximated via reference gene primer amplification. Data came from immunoSEQ multiplex PCR; TCRdb stores just in-frame clones and leaves some out. V and J calls plus clone size are reproduced from that table; the DNA served to infer D and trimming. This table holds about 480,000 clones, more than 75% found once. With 7 bases clipped from V and 1 base from J, the junction kept 8 bases outside the gene matches. In germline, CDR1 is WSHSY, CDR2 SAAADI. This CDR3 region has 16 residues.

The chain uses TRBV10-2 and TRBJ2-1; 9 bases agree with TRBD2. The material sequenced was PBMCs or T cells enriched from blood (not recorded which). This clonotype was obtained from a woman in her 40s who had recovered from COVID-19. CDR3 sequence (DNA): TGCGCCAGCAAGGGACTAGCCCCCGAATCCTACAATGAGCAGTTCTTC. It translates to CASKGLAPESYNEQFF.